The rows below give T cell receptor beta chains drawn from one sample of a study of blood T cell repertoires in COVID-19. Clones were sequenced by immunoSEQ multiplex PCR, and TCRdb holds only the in-frame ones, with some missing. The top ten hold about 2.6% of the sample, which has approximately 140,000 clones, around four fifths seen once. Sequencing was performed on PBMCs or T cells enriched from blood (not recorded which). These receptors originate from a man aged 35 to 55 with acute COVID-19. CDR3s include the opening cysteine and the closing phenylalanine or tryptophan. A D gene is named only where the DNA matches it firmly. Size is stated for part of the rows, as once, few or many counts, or as a class when the clone is expanded.

>NA|TRBV3-1/TRBV3-2|TRBJ2-3|NA
TGTGCCAGCAGCCAAGATGGACTCCTCACAGATACGCAGTATTTT
CASSQDGLLTDTQYF
>TRBD2|TRBV19|TRBJ2-2|NA
TGTGCCAGTGGACTAGCGGGGGGGCTGGGCACCGGGGAGCTGTTTTTT
CASGLAGGLGTGELFF
>NA|TRBV4-1|TRBJ2-7|NA
TGCGCCAGCAGCCAAGAGTGGGACTCCACCGAGCAGTACTTC
CASSQEWDSTEQYF
>NA|TRBV12-3/TRBV12-4|TRBJ2-7|NA
TGTGCCAGCAGTTTAGCGCCGAGGATTGGGCAGTACTTC
CASSLAPRIGQYF
>NA|TRBV2|TRBJ2-3|NA
TGTGCCAGCAGTGTTACTAGCAGGAGGGGAGATACGCAGTATTTT
CASSVTSRRGDTQYF
>NA|TRBV2|TRBJ1-1|NA
TGTGCCAGCAGTATTATGAACACTGAAGCTTTCTTT
CASSIMNTEAFF
>TRBD1|TRBV5-1|TRBJ2-5|NA
TGCGCCAGCAGCTTGGCTGGGACAGGGGGGCAAGAGACCCAGTACTTC
CASSLAGTGGQETQYF
>NA|TRBV21-1|TRBJ2-7|few
TGTGCCAGCAGCAATCGGGACAGGGCTCACGAGCAGTACTTC
CASSNRDRAHEQYF
>TRBD2|TRBV4-2|TRBJ2-4|NA
TGTGCCAGCAGCCCGGGACTAGCGGGAGGGCTTCGGGCCAAAAACATTCAGTACTTC
CASSPGLAGGLRAKNIQYF
>TRBD2|TRBV11-3|TRBJ2-1|once
TGTGCCAGCAGCTCCTATAGCGGGGGTTCCTTCAATGAGCAGTTCTTC
CASSSYSGGSFNEQFF
>TRBD2|TRBV2|TRBJ2-5|NA
TGTGCCAGCAGTCTTAGCGGGGGGGCCGGGGAGACCCAGTACTTC
CASSLSGGAGETQYF
>NA|TRBV19|TRBJ2-5|NA
TGTGCCAGTAGTACAGGTCCCTGGGAGACCCAGTACTTC
CASSTGPWETQYF
>NA|TRBV2|TRBJ2-5|NA
TGTGCCAGCAGTGAGTTTTCGCCTAGCGAAGAGACCCAGTACTTC
CASSEFSPSEETQYF
>TRBD1|TRBV7-2|TRBJ1-6|NA
TGTGCCAGCAGCCCAGGGACAGGCTATAATTCACCCCTCCACTTT
CASSPGTGYNSPLHF
>TRBD2|TRBV10-3|TRBJ2-5|NA
TGTGCCATCAGTGAGGGGTTAGCGGGGTCCCAAGAGACCCAGTACTTC
CAISEGLAGSQETQYF
>TRBD1|TRBV4-2|TRBJ1-2|NA
TGTGCCAGCAGCCAAGAAGGGGGCGCGAACTATGGCTACACCTTC
CASSQEGGANYGYTF
>NA|TRBV6-5|TRBJ1-2|once
TGTGCCAGCAGTCCGAACAGGGAAATAAGCTATGGCTACACCTTC
CASSPNREISYGYTF
>NA|TRBV2|TRBJ2-3|once
TGTGCCAGCAGTGAAGCGCAGGTCCCTGGTACGCAGTATTTT
CASSEAQVPGTQYF
>NA|TRBV5-8|TRBJ1-5|NA
TGTGCCAGCAGCTTGGGGGGGCGGATTAGCAATCAGCCCCAGCATTTT
CASSLGGRISNQPQHF
>TRBD2|TRBV27|TRBJ2-2|NA
TGTGCCAGCAGTTTGCTTTGGGGGGGACGTGGCGGGGAGCTGTTTTTT
CASSLLWGGRGGELFF
>NA|TRBV6-5|TRBJ2-5|NA
TGTGCCAGCAGTTACGGGCTACCTGAAGAGACCCAGTACTTC
CASSYGLPEETQYF
>NA|TRBV10-1|TRBJ1-5|NA
TGCGCCAGCAGCCAGGGGCTGCATCAGCCCCAGCATTTT
CASSQGLHQPQHF
>TRBD1|TRBV2|TRBJ1-5|NA
TGTGCCAGCAGTCCAGGGGGCGCGAATGGCAATCAGCCCCAGCATTTT
CASSPGGANGNQPQHF
>TRBD1|TRBV7-9|TRBJ1-1|NA
TGTGCCAGCAGCCGGGACAGAGCGAACACTGAAGCTTTCTTT
CASSRDRANTEAFF
>TRBD2|TRBV2|TRBJ2-5|NA
TGTGCCACCTCGCCGGGTAGCGGGGAGAAAGAGACCCAGTACTTC
CATSPGSGEKETQYF
>NA|TRBV28|TRBJ2-7|NA
TGTGCCAGCAGTTTTTCTCCGGGGTTCGGGGAGTACTTC
CASSFSPGFGEYF
>TRBD1|TRBV27|TRBJ1-2|NA
TGTGCCAGCAGTCTAAACTACGGGACAGTTTATGGCTACACCTTC
CASSLNYGTVYGYTF
>NA|TRBV2|TRBJ1-1|once
TGTGCCAGCAGTGAAGGGGAGGGACACACTGAAGCTTTCTTT
CASSEGEGHTEAFF
>TRBD1|TRBV3-1/TRBV3-2|TRBJ2-7|NA
TGTGCCAGCAGCCAAGATCCGGGACAGGGGTCTTACGAGCAGTACTTC
CASSQDPGQGSYEQYF
>TRBD2|TRBV3-1/TRBV3-2|TRBJ2-1|NA
TGTGCCAGTCTGAACCTAGCGGGAGATGAGTTCTTC
CASLNLAGDEFF
>TRBD1|TRBV29-1|TRBJ1-2|NA
TGCAGCGTCTCCGGACAGGCGAACTATGGCTACACCTTC
CSVSGQANYGYTF
>NA|TRBV9|TRBJ1-5|NA
TGTGCCAGCAGCGTAGACGGGAATCAGCCCCAGCATTTT
CASSVDGNQPQHF
>TRBD2|TRBV18|TRBJ2-3|NA
TGTGCCAGCTCCCCTAGACTAGCGACTTTCACAGATACGCAGTATTTT
CASSPRLATFTDTQYF
>NA|TRBV19|TRBJ1-3|NA
TGTGCCAGTACCCCCACCGGGACAATCTCTGGAAACACCATATATTTT
CASTPTGTISGNTIYF
>NA|TRBV6-5|TRBJ2-1|NA
TGTGCCAGCAGTTCCCTTCGCGGGATCTCCTACAATGAGCAGTTCTTC
CASSSLRGISYNEQFF
>TRBD2|TRBV27|TRBJ2-3|NA
TGTGCCAGCAGTTTAAATGGACTAGCGCCCGATAGCACAGATACGCAGTATTTT
CASSLNGLAPDSTDTQYF
>NA|TRBV2|TRBJ1-5|NA
TGTGCCAGCAGTGAAGGCAGGGGAAGAAGGAATCAGCCCCAGCATTTT
CASSEGRGRRNQPQHF
>NA|TRBV6-5|TRBJ2-1|few
TGTGCCAGCAGCGCGGGGACTTCTTACAATGAGCAGTTCTTC
CASSAGTSYNEQFF
>TRBD1|TRBV7-2|TRBJ1-2|few
TGTGCCAGCAGCCCGTCGGGACAGGGTTCTCCCTATGGCTACACCTTC
CASSPSGQGSPYGYTF
>TRBD1|TRBV9|TRBJ2-3|NA
TGTGCCAGCAGCGTTCGACAGGGGAGTGCAGATACGCAGTATTTT
CASSVRQGSADTQYF
>TRBD1|TRBV6-5|TRBJ1-5|NA
TGTGCCAGCAGCGGCGGGACAGGGAATCAGCCCCAGCATTTT
CASSGGTGNQPQHF
>NA|TRBV5-6|TRBJ1-2|NA
TGTGCCAGCAGCGCAGCGGGGTATACTAACTATGGCTACACCTTC
CASSAAGYTNYGYTF
>NA|TRBV9|TRBJ1-5|NA
TGTGCCAGCGCCAGGGGTGGCAGCAATCAGCCCCAGCATTTT
CASARGGSNQPQHF
>NA|TRBV4-1|TRBJ1-2|NA
TGCGCCAGCAGCCAAGATGCCCGGGGAGACTATGGCTACACCTTC
CASSQDARGDYGYTF
>TRBD2|TRBV5-8|TRBJ2-3|NA
TGTGCCAGCAGCGCGGGGGGCCCAGTCGACACGCAGTATTTT
CASSAGGPVDTQYF
>NA|TRBV30|TRBJ1-4|NA
TGTGCCTGGAGTGGCGGGGGTGAAAAACTGTTTTTT
CAWSGGGEKLFF